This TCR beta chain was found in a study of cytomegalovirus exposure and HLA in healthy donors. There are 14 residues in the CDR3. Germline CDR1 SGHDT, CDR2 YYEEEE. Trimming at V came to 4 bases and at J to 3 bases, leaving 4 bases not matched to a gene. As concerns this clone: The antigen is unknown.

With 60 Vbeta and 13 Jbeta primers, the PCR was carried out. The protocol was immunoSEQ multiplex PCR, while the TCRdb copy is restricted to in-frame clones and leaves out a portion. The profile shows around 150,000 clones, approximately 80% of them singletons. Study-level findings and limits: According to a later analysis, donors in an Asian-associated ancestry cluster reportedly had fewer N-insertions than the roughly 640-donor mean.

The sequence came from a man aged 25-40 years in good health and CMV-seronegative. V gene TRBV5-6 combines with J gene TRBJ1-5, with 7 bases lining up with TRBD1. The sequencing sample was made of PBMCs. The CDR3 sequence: CASSVTGVNQPQHF. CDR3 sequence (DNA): TGTGCCAGCAGCGTAACAGGGGTCAATCAGCCCCAGCATTTT.